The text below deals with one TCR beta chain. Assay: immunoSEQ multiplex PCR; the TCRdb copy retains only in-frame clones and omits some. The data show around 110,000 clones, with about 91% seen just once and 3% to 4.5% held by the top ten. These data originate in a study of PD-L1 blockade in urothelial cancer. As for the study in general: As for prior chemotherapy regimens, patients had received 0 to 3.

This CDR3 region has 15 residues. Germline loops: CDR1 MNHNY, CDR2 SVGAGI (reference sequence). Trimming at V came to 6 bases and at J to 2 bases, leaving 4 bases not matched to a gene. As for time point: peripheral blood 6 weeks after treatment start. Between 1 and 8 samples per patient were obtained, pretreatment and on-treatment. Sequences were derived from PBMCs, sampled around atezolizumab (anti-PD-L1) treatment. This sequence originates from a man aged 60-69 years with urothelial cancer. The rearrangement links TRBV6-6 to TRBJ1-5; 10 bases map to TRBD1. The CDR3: CASRTGGKGNQPQHF. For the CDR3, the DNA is TGTGCCAGCAGGACAGGGGGCAAGGGCAATCAGCCCCAGCATTTT.